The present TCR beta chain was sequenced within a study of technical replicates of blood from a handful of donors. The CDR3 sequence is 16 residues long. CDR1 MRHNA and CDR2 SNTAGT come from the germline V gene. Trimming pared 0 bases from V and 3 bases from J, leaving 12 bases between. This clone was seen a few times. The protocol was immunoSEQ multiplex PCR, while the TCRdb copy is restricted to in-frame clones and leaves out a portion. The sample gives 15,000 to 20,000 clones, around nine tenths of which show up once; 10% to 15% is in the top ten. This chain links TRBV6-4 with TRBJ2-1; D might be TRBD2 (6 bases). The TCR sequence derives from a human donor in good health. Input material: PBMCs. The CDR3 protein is CASSDSPGANYNEQFF. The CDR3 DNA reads TGTGCCAGCAGTGACTCGCCGGGAGCCAACTACAATGAGCAGTTCTTC.